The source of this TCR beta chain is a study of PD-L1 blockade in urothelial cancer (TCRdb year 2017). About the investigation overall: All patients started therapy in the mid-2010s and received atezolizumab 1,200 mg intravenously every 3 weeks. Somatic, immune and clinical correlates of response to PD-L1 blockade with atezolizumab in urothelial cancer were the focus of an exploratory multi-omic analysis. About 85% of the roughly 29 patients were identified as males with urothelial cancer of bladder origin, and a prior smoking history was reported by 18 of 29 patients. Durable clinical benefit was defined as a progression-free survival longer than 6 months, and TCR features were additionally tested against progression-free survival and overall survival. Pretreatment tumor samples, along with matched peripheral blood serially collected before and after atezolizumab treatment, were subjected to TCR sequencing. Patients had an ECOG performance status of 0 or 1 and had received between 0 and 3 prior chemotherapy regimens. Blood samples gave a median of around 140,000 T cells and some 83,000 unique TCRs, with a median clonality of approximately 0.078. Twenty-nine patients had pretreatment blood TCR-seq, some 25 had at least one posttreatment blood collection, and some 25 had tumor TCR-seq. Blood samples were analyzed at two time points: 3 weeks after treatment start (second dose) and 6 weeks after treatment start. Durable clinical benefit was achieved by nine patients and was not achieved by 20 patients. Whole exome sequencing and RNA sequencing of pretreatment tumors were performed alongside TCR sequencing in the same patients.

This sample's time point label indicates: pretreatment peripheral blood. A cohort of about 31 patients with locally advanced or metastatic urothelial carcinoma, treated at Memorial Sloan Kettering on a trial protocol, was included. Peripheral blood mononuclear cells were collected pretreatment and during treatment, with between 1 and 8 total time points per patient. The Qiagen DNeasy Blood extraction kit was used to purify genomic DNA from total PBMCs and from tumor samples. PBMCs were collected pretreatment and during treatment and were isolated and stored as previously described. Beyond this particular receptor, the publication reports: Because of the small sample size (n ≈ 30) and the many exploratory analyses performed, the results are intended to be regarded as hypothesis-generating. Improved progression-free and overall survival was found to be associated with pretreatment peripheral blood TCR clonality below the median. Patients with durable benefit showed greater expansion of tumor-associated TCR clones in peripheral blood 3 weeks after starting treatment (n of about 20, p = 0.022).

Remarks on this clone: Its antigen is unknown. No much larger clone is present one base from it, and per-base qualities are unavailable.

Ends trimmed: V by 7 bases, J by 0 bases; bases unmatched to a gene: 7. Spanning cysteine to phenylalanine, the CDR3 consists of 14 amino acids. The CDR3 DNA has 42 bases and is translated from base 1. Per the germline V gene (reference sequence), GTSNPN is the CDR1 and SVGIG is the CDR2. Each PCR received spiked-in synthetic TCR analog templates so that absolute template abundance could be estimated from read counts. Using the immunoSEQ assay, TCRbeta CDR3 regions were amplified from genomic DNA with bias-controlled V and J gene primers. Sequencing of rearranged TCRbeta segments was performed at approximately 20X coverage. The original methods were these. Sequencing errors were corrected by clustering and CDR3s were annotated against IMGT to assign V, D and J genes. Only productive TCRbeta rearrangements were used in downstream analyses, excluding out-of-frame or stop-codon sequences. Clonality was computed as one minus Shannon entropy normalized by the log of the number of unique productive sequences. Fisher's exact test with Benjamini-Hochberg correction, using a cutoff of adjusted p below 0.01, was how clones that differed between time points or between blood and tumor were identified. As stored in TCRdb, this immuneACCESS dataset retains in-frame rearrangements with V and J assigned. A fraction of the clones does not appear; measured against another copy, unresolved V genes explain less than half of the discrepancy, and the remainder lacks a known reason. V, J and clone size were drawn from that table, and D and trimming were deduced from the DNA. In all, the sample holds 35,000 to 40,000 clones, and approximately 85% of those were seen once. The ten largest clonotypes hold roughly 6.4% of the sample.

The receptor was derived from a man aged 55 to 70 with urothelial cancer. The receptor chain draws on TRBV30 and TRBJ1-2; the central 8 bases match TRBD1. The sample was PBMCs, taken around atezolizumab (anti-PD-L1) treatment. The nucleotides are TGTGCCTTAGTCCGGGACAGGCCTAACTATGGCTACACCTTC. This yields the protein CALVRDRPNYGYTF.